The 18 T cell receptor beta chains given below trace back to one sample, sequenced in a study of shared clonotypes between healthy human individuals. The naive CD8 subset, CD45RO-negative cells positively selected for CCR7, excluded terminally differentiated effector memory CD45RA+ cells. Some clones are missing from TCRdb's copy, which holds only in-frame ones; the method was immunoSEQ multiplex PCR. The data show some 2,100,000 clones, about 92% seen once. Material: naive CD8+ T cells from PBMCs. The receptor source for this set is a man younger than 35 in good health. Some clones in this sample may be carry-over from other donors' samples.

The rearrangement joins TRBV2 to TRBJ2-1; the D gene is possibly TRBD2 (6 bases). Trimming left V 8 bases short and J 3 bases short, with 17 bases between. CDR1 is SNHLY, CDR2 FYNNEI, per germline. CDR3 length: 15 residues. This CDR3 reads CASSPGVAVYNEQFF. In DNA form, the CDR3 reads TGTGCCAGCTCCCCCGGAGTAGCGGTCTACAATGAGCAGTTCTTC.

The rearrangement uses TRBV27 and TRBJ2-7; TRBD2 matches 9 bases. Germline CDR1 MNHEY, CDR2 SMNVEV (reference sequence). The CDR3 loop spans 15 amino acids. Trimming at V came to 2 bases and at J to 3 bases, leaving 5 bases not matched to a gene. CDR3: CASSLLPTSGYEQYF. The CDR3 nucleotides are TGTGCCAGCAGTTTACTCCCGACTAGCGGCTACGAGCAGTACTTC.

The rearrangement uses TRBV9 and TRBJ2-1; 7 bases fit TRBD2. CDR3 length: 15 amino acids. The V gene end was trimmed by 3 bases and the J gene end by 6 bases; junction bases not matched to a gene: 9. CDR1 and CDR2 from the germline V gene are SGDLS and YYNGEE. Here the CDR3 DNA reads TGTGCCAGCAGCGCTCGACTAGCAGACCTCAATGAGCAGTTCTTC. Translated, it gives CASSARLADLNEQFF.

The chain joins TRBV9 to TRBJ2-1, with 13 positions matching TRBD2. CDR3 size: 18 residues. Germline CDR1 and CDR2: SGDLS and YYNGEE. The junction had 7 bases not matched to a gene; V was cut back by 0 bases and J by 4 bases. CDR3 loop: CASSVVLAGGPPYNEQFF. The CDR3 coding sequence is TGTGCCAGCAGCGTAGTACTAGCGGGAGGGCCGCCATACAATGAGCAGTTCTTC.

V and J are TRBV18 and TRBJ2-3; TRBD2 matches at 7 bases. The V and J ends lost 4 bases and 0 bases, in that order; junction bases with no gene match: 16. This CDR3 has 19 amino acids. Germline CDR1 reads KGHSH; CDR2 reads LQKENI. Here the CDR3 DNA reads TGTGCCAGCTCACTGGTGGCGGGAGAATGGGGATCCAGCACAGATACGCAGTATTTT. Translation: CASSLVAGEWGSSTDTQYF.

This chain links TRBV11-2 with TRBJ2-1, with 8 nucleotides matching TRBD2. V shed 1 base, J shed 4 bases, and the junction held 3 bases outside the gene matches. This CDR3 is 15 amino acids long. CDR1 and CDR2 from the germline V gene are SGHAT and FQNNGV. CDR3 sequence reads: CASSLGLARYNEQFF. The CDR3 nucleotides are TGTGCCAGCAGCTTAGGACTAGCGAGGTACAATGAGCAGTTCTTC.

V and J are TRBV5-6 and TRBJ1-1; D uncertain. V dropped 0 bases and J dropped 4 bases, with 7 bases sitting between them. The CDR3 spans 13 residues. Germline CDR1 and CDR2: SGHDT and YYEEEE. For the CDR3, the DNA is TGTGCCAGCAGCTTGGCCGAGGGCACTGAAGCTTTCTTT. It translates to CASSLAEGTEAFF.

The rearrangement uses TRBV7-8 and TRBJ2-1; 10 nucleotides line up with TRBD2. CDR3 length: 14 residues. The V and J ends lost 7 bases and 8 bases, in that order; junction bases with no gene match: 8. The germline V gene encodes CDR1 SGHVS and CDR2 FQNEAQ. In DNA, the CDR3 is TGTGCCAGCAAAAAGCGGGAGGGCCACGATGAGCAGTTCTTC. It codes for CASKKREGHDEQFF.

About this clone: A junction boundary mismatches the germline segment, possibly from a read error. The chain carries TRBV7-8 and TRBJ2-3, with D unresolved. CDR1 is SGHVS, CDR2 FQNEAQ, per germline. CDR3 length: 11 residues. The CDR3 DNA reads TGTGCCAGCACCTTAACAGATACGCAGTATTTT. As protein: CASTLTDTQYF. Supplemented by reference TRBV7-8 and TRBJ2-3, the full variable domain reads GAGVSQSPRYKVAKRGQDVALRCDPISGHVSLFWYQQALGQGPEFLTYFQNEAQLDKSGLPSDRFFAERPEGSVSTLKIQRTQQEDSAVYLCASTLTDTQYFGPGTRLTVL.

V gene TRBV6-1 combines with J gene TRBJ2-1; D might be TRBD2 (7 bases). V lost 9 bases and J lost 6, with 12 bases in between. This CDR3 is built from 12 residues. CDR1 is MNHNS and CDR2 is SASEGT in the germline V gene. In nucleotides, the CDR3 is TGTGCCAGAAGGGGGGGACTCAATGAGCAGTTCTTC. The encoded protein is CARRGGLNEQFF.

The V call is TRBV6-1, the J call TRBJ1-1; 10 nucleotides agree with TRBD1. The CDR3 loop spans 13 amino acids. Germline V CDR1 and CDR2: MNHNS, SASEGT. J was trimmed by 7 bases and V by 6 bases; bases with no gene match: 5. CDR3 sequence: CASSLGQGDEAFF. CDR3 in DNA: TGTGCCAGCAGCCTAGGACAGGGGGATGAAGCTTTCTTT.

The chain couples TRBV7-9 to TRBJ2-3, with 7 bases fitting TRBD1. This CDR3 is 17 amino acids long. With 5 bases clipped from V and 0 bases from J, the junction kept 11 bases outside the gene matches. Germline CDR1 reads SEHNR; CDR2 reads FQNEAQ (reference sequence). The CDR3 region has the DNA TGTGCCAGCAGCCCCCGGTGGACAGGACCTAGCACAGATACGCAGTATTTT. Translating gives CASSPRWTGPSTDTQYF.

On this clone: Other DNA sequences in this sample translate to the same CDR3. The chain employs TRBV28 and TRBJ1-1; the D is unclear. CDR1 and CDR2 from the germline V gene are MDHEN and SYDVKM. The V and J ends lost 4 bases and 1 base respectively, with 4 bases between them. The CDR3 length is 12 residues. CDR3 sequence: CASSSPNTEAFF. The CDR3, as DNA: TGTGCCAGCAGTTCTCCGAACACTGAAGCTTTCTTT.

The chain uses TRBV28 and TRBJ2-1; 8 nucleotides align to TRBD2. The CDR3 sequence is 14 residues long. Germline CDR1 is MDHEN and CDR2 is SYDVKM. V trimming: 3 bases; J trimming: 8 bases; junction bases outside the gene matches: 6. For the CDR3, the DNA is TGTGCCAGCAGTTTTTTAAGCGGGAGCTATGAGCAGTTCTTC. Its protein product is CASSFLSGSYEQFF.

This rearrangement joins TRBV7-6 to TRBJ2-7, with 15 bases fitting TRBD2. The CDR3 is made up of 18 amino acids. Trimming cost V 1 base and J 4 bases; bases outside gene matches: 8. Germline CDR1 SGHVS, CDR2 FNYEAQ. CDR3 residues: CASSLGVRTSGRAYEQYF. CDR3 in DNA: TGTGCCAGCAGCTTAGGGGTCCGGACTAGCGGGAGGGCATACGAGCAGTACTTC.

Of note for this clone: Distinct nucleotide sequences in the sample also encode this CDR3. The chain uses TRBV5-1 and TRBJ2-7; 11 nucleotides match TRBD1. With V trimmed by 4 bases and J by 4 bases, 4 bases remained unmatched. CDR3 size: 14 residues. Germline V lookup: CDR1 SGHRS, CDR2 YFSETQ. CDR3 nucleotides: TGCGCCAGCAGCCCCGGGACAGGGGGTTACGAGCAGTACTTC. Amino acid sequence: CASSPGTGGYEQYF.

CDR3 coding DNA: TGCGCCAGCAGCCCATCGCACGAGGTGGGGGAGGATGGCTACACCTTC. This translates into CASSPSHEVGEDGYTF. The chain is built from TRBV4-3 and TRBJ1-2, with a possible D match to TRBD1 (5 bases). CDR1 is LGHNA and CDR2 is YSLEER in the germline V gene. This CDR3 has 16 amino acids. V was pared by 4 bases and J by 6 bases, with 21 bases between.

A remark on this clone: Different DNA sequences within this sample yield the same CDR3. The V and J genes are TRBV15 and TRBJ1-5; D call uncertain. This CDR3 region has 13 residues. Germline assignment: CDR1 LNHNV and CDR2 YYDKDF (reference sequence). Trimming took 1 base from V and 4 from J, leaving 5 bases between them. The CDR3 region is CATSRVRNQPQHF. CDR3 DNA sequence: TGTGCCACCAGCAGAGTTAGGAATCAGCCCCAGCATTTT.